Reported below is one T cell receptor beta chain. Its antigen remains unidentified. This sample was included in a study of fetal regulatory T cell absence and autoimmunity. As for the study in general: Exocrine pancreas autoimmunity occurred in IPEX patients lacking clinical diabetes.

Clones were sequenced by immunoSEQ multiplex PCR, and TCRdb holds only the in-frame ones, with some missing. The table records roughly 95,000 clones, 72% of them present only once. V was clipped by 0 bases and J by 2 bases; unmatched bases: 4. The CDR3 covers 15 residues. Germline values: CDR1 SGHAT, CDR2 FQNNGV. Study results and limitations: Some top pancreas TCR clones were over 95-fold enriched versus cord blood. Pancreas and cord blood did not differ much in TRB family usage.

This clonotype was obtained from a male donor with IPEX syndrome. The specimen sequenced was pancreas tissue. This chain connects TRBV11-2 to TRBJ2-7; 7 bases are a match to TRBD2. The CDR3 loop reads CASSLEGDYPYEQYF. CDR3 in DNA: TGTGCCAGCAGCTTAGAGGGGGACTATCCCTACGAGCAGTACTTC.